The 6 T cell receptor beta chains below all came from one sample that was sequenced in a study of graft-versus-host responses after intestinal transplantation. Profiling relied on immunoSEQ multiplex PCR, and the TCRdb table lists in-frame clones only, not all of them. The sample holds around 95,000 clones, more than 85% seen once. These receptors have no identified antigens. Sample: unstimulated CD4+ T cells sorted from spleen or lymph node cells, taken before transplant. The receptor source for this set is a human donor who was the organ donor for an intestinal transplant.

The chain recombines TRBV6-1 with TRBJ2-6; D remains ambiguous. Germline CDR1 reads MNHNS; CDR2 reads SASEGT. Trimming cost V 4 bases and J 0 bases, with 10 bases left between them. The CDR3 has 16 residues. CDR3 nucleotide sequence: TGTGCCAGCAGTGCGGTCCTTTTCTCTGGGGCCAACGTCCTGACTTTC. It specifies CASSAVLFSGANVLTF.

The genes are TRBV14 and TRBJ1-6; D may be TRBD1 (6 bases). V shed 1 base and J shed 10 bases, with 14 bases lying between them. Germline V gene lookup returns CDR1 SGHDN and CDR2 FVKESK. The CDR3 has 15 residues. In DNA, the CDR3 is TGTGCCAGCAGCCAAGTTACAGGGAGTAAATCACCCCTCCACTTT. Protein: CASSQVTGSKSPLHF. Filled out from reference TRBV14 and TRBJ1-6, the complete variable domain reads EAGVTQFPSHSVIEKGQTVTLRCDPISGHDNLYWYRRVMGKEIKFLLHFVKESKQDESGMPNNRFLAERTGGTYSTLKVQPAELEDSGVYFCASSQVTGSKSPLHFGNGTRLTVT.

V gene TRBV6-5 combines with J gene TRBJ1-4, with D perhaps TRBD1 (6 bases). CDR3 size: 15 residues. Trimming removed 8 bases at V and 8 bases at J, with 21 bases between. Germline CDR1 reads MNHEY; CDR2 reads SVGAGI. The CDR3 DNA follows: TGTGCCAGCCAAGCTTTTGGGGGGGGCAAGGAAAAACTGTTTTTT. This codes for CASQAFGGGKEKLFF.

This sequence joins TRBV5-8 and TRBJ2-3; D perhaps matches TRBD2 (6 bases). Germline lookup yields CDR1 SGHTS and CDR2 YDEGEE. V lost 9 bases to trimming and J lost 6 bases, with 23 bases between them. The CDR3 has 15 residues. The CDR3 loop reads CAIPMSGVTRDTQYF. CDR3 coding DNA: TGTGCCATCCCGATGTCGGGGGTCACGAGGGATACGCAGTATTTT. The complete variable domain, with remaining parts taken from reference TRBV5-8 and TRBJ2-3, reads EAGVTQSPTHLIKTRGQQATLRCSPISGHTSVYWYQQALGLGLQFLLWYDEGEERNRGNFPPRFSGRQFPNYSSELNVNALELEDSALYLCAIPMSGVTRDTQYFGPGTRLTVL.

The chain carries TRBV6-6 and TRBJ2-7; 9 positions agree with TRBD2. In germline, CDR1 is MNHNY, CDR2 SVGAGI (reference sequence). This CDR3 comprises 14 residues. V was clipped by 2 bases and J by 4 bases; unmatched bases: 3. The CDR3 is CASSYGRGGYEQYF. The CDR3 coding sequence is TGTGCCAGCAGTTACGGGCGGGGGGGTTACGAGCAGTACTTC.

This sequence joins TRBV5-4 and TRBJ2-2; D remains ambiguous. Germline CDR1 is SGHNT and CDR2 is YYREEE (reference sequence). This CDR3 region has 16 residues. V gave up 0 bases and J gave up 1 base, with 10 bases separating them. The CDR3 is CASSLAQTLNTGELFF. The CDR3 nucleotides are TGTGCCAGCAGCTTGGCACAGACATTGAACACCGGGGAGCTGTTTTTT.